These T cell receptor beta chains were read from a single sample in a study of somatic mutations in cytotoxic T cells in rheumatoid arthritis. The protocol was immunoSEQ multiplex PCR, while the TCRdb copy is restricted to in-frame clones and leaves out a portion. The sample lists 10,000 to 12,000 clones, around 82% occurring once. The sequencing input was CD8+ T cells sorted from blood. Receptors were obtained from an adult with rheumatoid arthritis. Each CDR3 is given with its conserved first and last residue. The order of the fields is J gene, clone size, V gene, D gene, CDR3 protein, CDR3 DNA. D genes are given only for firm matches. For some rows the clone size is stated as once, few or many, or as a class when expanded; others skip it.

J gene: TRBJ1-5
clone size: -
V gene: TRBV19
D gene: TRBD1
CDR3 protein: CASSTTGGLQPQHF
CDR3 DNA: TGTGCCAGTAGTACGACAGGGGGTCTTCAGCCCCAGCATTTT

J gene: TRBJ1-2
clone size: -
V gene: TRBV7-6
D gene: -
CDR3 protein: CASSSESGNGYTF
CDR3 DNA: TGTGCCAGCAGCTCCGAGTCCGGGAATGGCTACACCTTC

J gene: TRBJ2-6
clone size: -
V gene: TRBV5-4
D gene: -
CDR3 protein: CASSQEGSSGANVLTF
CDR3 DNA: TGTGCCAGCAGCCAAGAGGGAAGCTCTGGGGCCAACGTCCTGACTTTC

J gene: TRBJ2-1
clone size: -
V gene: TRBV19
D gene: -
CDR3 protein: CASSTPSSYNEQFF
CDR3 DNA: TGTGCCAGTAGTACGCCAAGCTCCTACAATGAGCAGTTCTTC

J gene: TRBJ2-1
clone size: -
V gene: TRBV18
D gene: -
CDR3 protein: CASSRETNGYEQFF
CDR3 DNA: TGTGCCAGCTCACGGGAAACGAATGGCTATGAGCAGTTCTTC

J gene: TRBJ1-5
clone size: -
V gene: TRBV27
D gene: TRBD1
CDR3 protein: CATGTGGVQPQHF
CDR3 DNA: TGTGCCACCGGGACAGGGGGCGTTCAGCCCCAGCATTTT

J gene: TRBJ2-7
clone size: -
V gene: TRBV28
D gene: TRBD1
CDR3 protein: CASRSDRVFPGWSYEQYF
CDR3 DNA: TGTGCCAGCAGGTCGGACAGGGTTTTTCCCGGTTGGTCCTACGAGCAGTACTTC

J gene: TRBJ2-7
clone size: few
V gene: TRBV5-4
D gene: -
CDR3 protein: CASSFSGLYEQYF
CDR3 DNA: TGTGCCAGCAGCTTTTCCGGTTTATACGAGCAGTACTTC

J gene: TRBJ2-7
clone size: -
V gene: TRBV2
D gene: -
CDR3 protein: CASSERGLVYEQYF
CDR3 DNA: TGTGCCAGCAGTGAACGGGGGTTGGTCTACGAGCAGTACTTC

J gene: TRBJ2-5
clone size: -
V gene: TRBV6-5
D gene: -
CDR3 protein: CASSWGRRIWDQYF
CDR3 DNA: TGTGCCAGCAGCTGGGGCAGGCGCATCTGGGACCAGTACTTC

J gene: TRBJ2-1
clone size: -
V gene: TRBV11-1
D gene: -
CDR3 protein: CASSLYGHNEQFF
CDR3 DNA: TGTGCCAGCAGCTTATACGGACACAATGAGCAGTTCTTC

J gene: TRBJ1-1
clone size: few
V gene: TRBV6-5
D gene: -
CDR3 protein: CASSYFGDTEAFF
CDR3 DNA: TGTGCCAGCAGTTACTTCGGCGACACTGAAGCTTTCTTT

J gene: TRBJ2-7
clone size: -
V gene: TRBV28
D gene: TRBD1
CDR3 protein: CASSFLSGQGIWGEQYF
CDR3 DNA: TGTGCCAGCAGTTTCCTCTCGGGACAGGGGATCTGGGGGGAGCAGTACTTC

J gene: TRBJ1-1
clone size: -
V gene: TRBV5-4
D gene: TRBD1
CDR3 protein: CASSLARGPGTEAFF
CDR3 DNA: TGTGCCAGCAGCTTGGCCAGGGGGCCGGGCACTGAAGCTTTCTTT

J gene: TRBJ2-7
clone size: -
V gene: TRBV23-1
D gene: -
CDR3 protein: CASSQKDRTYEQYF
CDR3 DNA: TGCGCCAGCAGTCAAAAGGACAGAACCTACGAGCAGTACTTC

J gene: TRBJ1-1
clone size: -
V gene: TRBV5-1
D gene: TRBD1
CDR3 protein: CASSPGTGNTEAFF
CDR3 DNA: TGCGCCAGCAGCCCCGGGACAGGGAACACTGAAGCTTTCTTT

J gene: TRBJ2-1
clone size: -
V gene: TRBV5-1
D gene: -
CDR3 protein: CASSFWTAFSYNEQFF
CDR3 DNA: TGCGCCAGCAGCTTTTGGACGGCATTTTCCTACAATGAGCAGTTCTTC

J gene: TRBJ2-7
clone size: -
V gene: TRBV7-9
D gene: -
CDR3 protein: CASSLQGGYEQYF
CDR3 DNA: TGTGCCAGCAGCTTACAAGGGGGCTACGAGCAGTACTTC

J gene: TRBJ2-7
clone size: few
V gene: TRBV11-3
D gene: -
CDR3 protein: CASSPSQGREQYF
CDR3 DNA: TGTGCCAGCAGCCCCAGCCAGGGTAGGGAGCAGTACTTC

J gene: TRBJ1-2
clone size: -
V gene: TRBV9
D gene: -
CDR3 protein: CASSASDTWSGYTF
CDR3 DNA: TGTGCCAGCAGCGCCTCGGACACCTGGAGTGGCTACACCTTC

J gene: TRBJ1-1
clone size: -
V gene: TRBV6-1
D gene: -
CDR3 protein: CASSVGTLEAFF
CDR3 DNA: TGTGCCAGCAGTGTAGGTACCCTTGAAGCTTTCTTT

J gene: TRBJ1-2
clone size: -
V gene: TRBV19
D gene: -
CDR3 protein: CASSLPWTETYGYTF
CDR3 DNA: TGTGCCAGTAGTCTCCCCTGGACAGAGACCTATGGCTACACCTTC

J gene: TRBJ1-5
clone size: -
V gene: TRBV4-3
D gene: -
CDR3 protein: CASSQALQGYQPQHF
CDR3 DNA: TGCGCCAGCAGCCAAGCGTTACAGGGATATCAGCCCCAGCATTTT

J gene: TRBJ2-1
clone size: few
V gene: TRBV7-9
D gene: TRBD2
CDR3 protein: CASSWGTSGGNYNEQFF
CDR3 DNA: TGTGCCAGCAGCTGGGGGACTAGCGGGGGGAACTACAATGAGCAGTTCTTC

J gene: TRBJ2-2
clone size: -
V gene: TRBV5-8
D gene: TRBD1
CDR3 protein: CASSQGTGNAGELFF
CDR3 DNA: TGTGCCAGCAGCCAAGGGACAGGGAATGCCGGGGAGCTGTTTTTT

J gene: TRBJ2-5
clone size: -
V gene: TRBV7-9
D gene: -
CDR3 protein: CASSPDQETQYF
CDR3 DNA: TGTGCCAGCAGCCCCGACCAAGAGACCCAGTACTTC

J gene: TRBJ2-5
clone size: -
V gene: TRBV7-8
D gene: -
CDR3 protein: CASNVVEAQETQYF
CDR3 DNA: TGTGCCAGCAACGTCGTGGAGGCCCAAGAGACCCAGTACTTC

J gene: TRBJ2-5
clone size: -
V gene: TRBV4-1
D gene: -
CDR3 protein: CASSQNLRRTSQETQYF
CDR3 DNA: TGCGCCAGCAGCCAAAACCTCAGGAGAACTTCCCAAGAGACCCAGTACTTC

J gene: TRBJ2-3
clone size: -
V gene: TRBV9
D gene: TRBD2
CDR3 protein: CASSASGALADTQYF
CDR3 DNA: TGTGCCAGCAGCGCTAGCGGGGCACTGGCAGATACGCAGTATTTT

J gene: TRBJ2-1
clone size: -
V gene: TRBV6-6
D gene: -
CDR3 protein: CASSTSPSSYNEQFF
CDR3 DNA: TGTGCCAGCAGTACGAGCCCGAGCTCCTACAATGAGCAGTTCTTC

J gene: TRBJ1-2
clone size: few
V gene: TRBV7-9
D gene: -
CDR3 protein: CASSLVMDYGYTF
CDR3 DNA: TGTGCCAGCAGCTTAGTTATGGACTATGGCTACACCTTC

J gene: TRBJ1-1
clone size: -
V gene: TRBV19
D gene: -
CDR3 protein: CASSIDEGLNTEAFF
CDR3 DNA: TGTGCCAGTAGTATAGATGAGGGTTTGAACACTGAAGCTTTCTTT

J gene: TRBJ1-5
clone size: -
V gene: TRBV25-1
D gene: -
CDR3 protein: CASSESENSNQPQHF
CDR3 DNA: TGTGCCAGCAGTGAAAGTGAAAATAGCAATCAGCCCCAGCATTTT

J gene: TRBJ1-3
clone size: few
V gene: TRBV29-1
D gene: -
CDR3 protein: CSVEDGGDVDNNSGNTIYF
CDR3 DNA: TGCAGCGTTGAAGATGGGGGTGATGTGGACAACAACTCTGGAAACACCATATATTTT

J gene: TRBJ2-5
clone size: -
V gene: TRBV7-9
D gene: TRBD2
CDR3 protein: CASSYGTSARETQYF
CDR3 DNA: TGTGCCAGCAGCTATGGGACTAGCGCACGGGAGACCCAGTACTTC

J gene: TRBJ1-5
clone size: -
V gene: TRBV4-1
D gene: -
CDR3 protein: CASSQVSGGNQPQHF
CDR3 DNA: TGCGCCAGCAGCCAAGTATCTGGGGGTAATCAGCCCCAGCATTTT

J gene: TRBJ2-7
clone size: -
V gene: TRBV9
D gene: TRBD1
CDR3 protein: CASSVSQGAYEQYF
CDR3 DNA: TGTGCCAGCAGCGTAAGTCAGGGGGCCTACGAGCAGTACTTC